The 25 T cell receptor beta chains below were found in one sample sequenced in a study of T cell responses to AZD1222 COVID-19 vaccine. TCRdb's copy holds only in-frame clones and misses some; the assay was immunoSEQ multiplex PCR. The sample shows over 150,000 clones, around 90% of them seen only once. The sample consisted of peripheral blood, taken on day 0 of AZD1222 vaccination. All receptors come from an adult in good health.

Concerning this clone itself: The sample has other DNA sequences that encode this CDR3 too. The chain uses TRBV4-2 and TRBJ1-3; possible D gene TRBD1, 5 bases. The CDR3 has 15 residues. The V gene's germline CDR1 is LGHNA and CDR2 YNFKEQ. Trimming stripped 0 bases from V and 2 bases from J, with 8 bases between. For the CDR3, the DNA is TGTGCCAGCAGCCAAGAAGGAGGGGCTGGAAACACCATATATTTT. Amino acid sequence: CASSQEGGAGNTIYF.

This clone was seen a single time. This chain connects TRBV4-2 to TRBJ1-2, with 8 bases lining up with TRBD1. Trimming took 4 bases from V and 7 from J; bases not matched to a gene: 14. CDR1 is LGHNA, CDR2 YNFKEQ, per germline. The CDR3 runs to 16 residues. CDR3 in DNA: TGTGCCAGCAGCCCCCCGGAGCAGGGGGCTAGTGGTGGCTACACCTTC. This encodes CASSPPEQGASGGYTF.

This chain connects TRBV4-1 to TRBJ1-3; D remains unclear. Germline V gene lookup returns CDR1 MGHRA and CDR2 YSYEKL. The CDR3 is 14 residues long. V was trimmed by 4 bases and J by 1 base, leaving 8 bases between them. The CDR3 sequence is CASSPRGSGNTIYF. The DNA for the CDR3 is TGCGCCAGCAGCCCGCGGGGTTCTGGAAACACCATATATTTT.

The chain is built from TRBV3-1 (or the pseudogene TRBV3-2) and TRBJ1-1; D gene ambiguous. In germline, CDR1 is LGHDT, CDR2 YNNKEL (reference sequence). The CDR3 contains 15 residues. V lost 1 base and J 1 base, leaving 10 bases between the germline ends. CDR3 in DNA: TGTGCCAGCAGCCAAGGCCAGATTTGGAACACTGAAGCTTTCTTT. The encoded protein is CASSQGQIWNTEAFF.

V usage is TRBV4-3 and J usage is TRBJ1-1, with D unclear. This CDR3 contains 14 residues. V dropped 3 bases and J dropped 4 bases, with 12 bases sitting between them. Germline V CDR1 and CDR2: LGHNA, YSLEER. The CDR3 bases are TGCGCCAGCAGCCAGGACCTATTGGGCACTGAAGCTTTCTTT. This codes for CASSQDLLGTEAFF.

About this clone: The sample has other DNA sequences that encode this CDR3 too. The rearrangement joins TRBV18 to TRBJ1-4, with 10 bases fitting TRBD1. The V and J ends lost 3 bases and 5 bases, in that order; junction bases with no gene match: 0. The CDR3 spans 14 residues. Germline V CDR1 and CDR2: KGHSH, LQKENI. The chain's CDR3 is CASSPGQGNEKLFF. The CDR3 bases are TGTGCCAGCTCACCGGGACAGGGGAATGAAAAACTGTTTTTT.

This chain links TRBV19 with TRBJ1-2, with a weak D call TRBD1 (5 bases). V was pared by 3 bases and J by 7 bases, with 15 bases between. The germline V gene encodes CDR1 LNHDA and CDR2 SQIVND (reference sequence). This CDR3 has 14 amino acids. The CDR3 DNA reads as TGTGCCAGTAGTATTGAAGGGGCAGGTGCTGGCTACACCTTC. It yields the protein CASSIEGAGAGYTF.

This clone showed up just a few times. This chain links TRBV6-1 with TRBJ2-6; no firm D call. From germline, CDR1 is MNHNS and CDR2 SASEGT. This CDR3 has 14 amino acids. V was cut by 3 bases and J by 0 bases, with 3 bases left in between. This CDR3 is CASSDNSGANVLTF. The CDR3 DNA sequence: TGTGCCAGCAGTGACAACTCTGGGGCCAACGTCCTGACTTTC.

J is TRBJ2-7 and V is TRBV7-9; 9 bases are shared with TRBD1. CDR1 is SEHNR and CDR2 is FQNEAQ in the germline V gene (reference sequence). The CDR3 has 14 amino acids. J gave up 3 bases and V 6 bases, and 6 bases lay outside the gene matches. CDR3 in DNA: TGTGCCAGCAGTTACGGGACAGGGCGCTACGAGCAGTACTTC. This encodes CASSYGTGRYEQYF.

Of note for this clone: One end of the junction does not line up with germline, which may come from a read error. The chain uses TRBV11-2 and TRBJ1-4; TRBD1 agrees at 12 bases. There are 14 residues in the CDR3. The germline CDR1 and CDR2 sequences are SGHAT and FQNNGV. CDR3 sequence: CASSDRDRGLPISF. The CDR3 DNA follows: TGTGCCAGCAGCGACCGGGACAGGGGGCTTCCAATCTCTTTT.

The rearrangement uses TRBV6-2 or TRBV6-3 and TRBJ2-7; 9 bases line up with TRBD1. Germline assignment: CDR1 MNHEY and CDR2 SVGEGT. The CDR3 runs to 15 residues. V trimming: 2 bases; J trimming: 0 bases; junction bases outside the gene matches: 2. DNA of the CDR3: TGTGCCAGCAGTTACCGGACAGGGGTCTCCTACGAGCAGTACTTC. Amino acids: CASSYRTGVSYEQYF.

CDR3 region: CAWSYGSYEQYF. The DNA of the CDR3 is TGTGCCTGGAGTTACGGCTCCTACGAGCAGTACTTC. The chain combines TRBV30 with TRBJ2-7; D gene unclear. The CDR3 is 12 residues long. From germline, CDR1 is GTSNPN and CDR2 SVGIG (reference sequence). The V and J ends lost 2 bases and 0 bases respectively, with 5 bases between them.

This chain joins TRBV9 and TRBJ2-1; perhaps TRBD1 as D (5 bases). The CDR3 totals 17 residues. CDR1 and CDR2 (germline): SGDLS, YYNGEE. V lost 2 bases and J 0 bases, leaving 15 bases between the germline ends. CDR3 region: CASSVVQGFSSYNEQFF. Written as DNA, the CDR3 is TGTGCCAGCAGCGTCGTCCAGGGATTCAGCTCCTACAATGAGCAGTTCTTC. The complete variable domain, with remaining parts taken from reference TRBV9 and TRBJ2-1, reads DSGVTQTPKHLITATGQRVTLRCSPRSGDLSVYWYQQSLDQGLQFLIQYYNGEERAKGNILERFSAQQFPDLHSELNLSSLELGDSALYFCASSVVQGFSSYNEQFFGPGTRLTVL.

The chain employs TRBV30 and TRBJ1-1; no definite D call. The length of the CDR3 is 12 residues. Germline CDR1 and CDR2: GTSNPN and SVGIG (reference sequence). Trimming left V 2 bases short and J 9 bases short, with 13 bases between. CDR3 nucleotide sequence: TGTGCCTGGAGTCCGGGAACCAGACAAGCTTTCTTT. Protein: CAWSPGTRQAFF.

This clone has just a few counts. The CDR3 here is CASSLAGSNYGYTF. The CDR3 nucleotides are TGTGCCAGCAGCTTGGCAGGATCTAACTATGGCTACACCTTC. This chain uses TRBV5-6 with TRBJ1-2; no reliable D call. Germline-derived CDR1 and CDR2 are SGHDT and YYEEEE. CDR3 length: 14 residues. Deletions cut 0 bases from V and 0 bases from J, with 6 bases between.

The chain uses TRBV6-5 and TRBJ1-5, with 8 nucleotides matching TRBD1. V lost 7 bases and J lost 3; bases outside the gene matches: 8. The germline gives CDR1 MNHEY, CDR2 SVGAGI. The CDR3 runs 15 residues. The CDR3 is CASTSDRGVNQPQHF. The CDR3 DNA reads TGTGCCAGCACTAGTGACAGGGGCGTCAATCAGCCCCAGCATTTT.

This clone was counted a single time. The chain uses TRBV19 and TRBJ1-1; D is unresolved. Germline CDR1 reads LNHDA; CDR2 reads SQIVND (reference sequence). V dropped 6 bases and J dropped 1 base, with 9 bases sitting between them. This CDR3 has 13 amino acids. CDR3 in amino acids: CASRHEWNTEAFF. The CDR3 DNA sequence: TGTGCCAGTAGGCACGAGTGGAACACTGAAGCTTTCTTT.

This clone was seen once. Additional DNA sequences in this sample encode the identical CDR3. This rearrangement joins TRBV18 to TRBJ1-5; the D gene is possibly TRBD1 (5 bases). Per the germline V gene, CDR1 is KGHSH and CDR2 is LQKENI. V gave up 3 bases and J gave up 4 bases, with 10 bases separating them. The CDR3 is 14 residues long. CDR3 DNA: TGTGCCAGCTCACCTGGGACGGGTAATCAGCCCCAGCATTTT. Protein sequence: CASSPGTGNQPQHF. The full variable domain, with the rest looked up from reference TRBV18 and TRBJ1-5, is NAGVMQNPRHLVRRRGQEARLRCSPMKGHSHVYWYRQLPEEGLKFMVYLQKENIIDESGMPKERFSAEFPKEGPSILRIQQVVRGDSAAYFCASSPGTGNQPQHFGDGTRLSIL.

This chain uses TRBV29-1 with TRBJ1-1; possible D gene TRBD1, 6 bases. Germline CDR1 reads SQVTM; CDR2 reads ANQGSEA. V lost 3 bases, J lost 6 bases, and 11 bases lay in between. The CDR3 is 12 amino acids. The CDR3 nucleotides are TGCAGCGTTGAGGCGGGGGCCCCTGAAGCTTTCTTT. This codes for CSVEAGAPEAFF.

The chain combines TRBV13 with TRBJ2-3; 10 bases fit TRBD1. The CDR3 is made up of 15 amino acids. Germline V CDR1 and CDR2: PRHDT, FYEKMQ (reference sequence). Trimming cost V 6 bases and J 4 bases; bases outside gene matches: 7. CDR3 in DNA: TGTGCCAGCAGACCGGGACAGGGGATCCCAGATACGCAGTATTTT. Translation gives CASRPGQGIPDTQYF.

This clone was seen just once. The chain carries TRBV2 and TRBJ1-1, with 12 bases that match TRBD1. This CDR3 is 16 amino acids long. J lost 3 bases, V lost 6 bases, and 8 bases had no gene match. The germline gives CDR1 SNHLY, CDR2 FYNNEI. CDR3 sequence: CASSPPGQGADTEAFF. CDR3 DNA: TGTGCCAGCAGCCCTCCGGGACAGGGGGCGGACACTGAAGCTTTCTTT.

This clone was seen a handful of times. The rearrangement links TRBV7-8 to TRBJ2-7; TRBD1 agrees at 7 bases. Germline V CDR1 and CDR2: SGHVS, FQNEAQ. The ends lost 5 bases at V and 2 bases at J; junction bases unmatched: 9. This CDR3 spans 15 amino acids. Here the CDR3 reads CASSPLGQSPYEQYF. The CDR3 DNA follows: TGTGCCAGCAGCCCGTTGGGACAGAGTCCCTACGAGCAGTACTTC.

As concerns this clone: The junction and the germline gene differ at one end; a read error may be behind it. The V gene is TRBV29-1, the J gene TRBJ2-5, with 12 bases identical to TRBD1. The CDR3 runs 15 residues. From germline, CDR1 is SQVTM and CDR2 ANQGSEA. The CDR3: CSVEGTGGVFETQYF. As DNA, the CDR3 is TGCAGCGTCGAAGGGACAGGGGGCGTATTTGAGACCCAGTACTTC.

This rearrangement joins TRBV11-2 to TRBJ1-1, with D unclear. CDR1 is SGHAT and CDR2 is FQNNGV in the germline V gene. V shed 3 bases and J shed 4 bases, with 12 bases lying between them. The CDR3 is made up of 14 amino acids. CDR3 sequence: CASSFSGIGTEAFF. The DNA for the CDR3 is TGTGCCAGCAGCTTTTCAGGAATCGGCACTGAAGCTTTCTTT.

This clone was seen only once. This sequence joins TRBV6-1 and TRBJ1-1, with D possibly TRBD1 on 5 matching bases. CDR3 length: 15 amino acids. The V gene's germline CDR1 is MNHNS and CDR2 SASEGT. Deletions cut 0 bases from V and 3 bases from J, with 11 bases between. The CDR3: CASSEAGRGHTEAFF. The CDR3 DNA follows: TGTGCCAGCAGTGAAGCTGGTAGGGGACACACTGAAGCTTTCTTT.